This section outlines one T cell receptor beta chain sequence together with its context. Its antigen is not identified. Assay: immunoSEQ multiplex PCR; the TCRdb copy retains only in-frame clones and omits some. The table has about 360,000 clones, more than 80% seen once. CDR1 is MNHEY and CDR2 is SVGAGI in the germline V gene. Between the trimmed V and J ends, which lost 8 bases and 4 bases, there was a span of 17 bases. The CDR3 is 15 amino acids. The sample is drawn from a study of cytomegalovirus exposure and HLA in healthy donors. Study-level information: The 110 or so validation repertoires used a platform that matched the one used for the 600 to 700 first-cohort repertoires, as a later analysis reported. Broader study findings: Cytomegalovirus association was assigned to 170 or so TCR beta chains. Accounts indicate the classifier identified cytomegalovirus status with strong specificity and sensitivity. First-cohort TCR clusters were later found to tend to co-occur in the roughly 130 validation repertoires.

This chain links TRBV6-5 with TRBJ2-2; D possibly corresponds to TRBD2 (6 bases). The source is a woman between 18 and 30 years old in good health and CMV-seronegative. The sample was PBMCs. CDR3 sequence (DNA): TGTGCCAGCGGCCGCCCGGGACTCAGCACCGGGGAGCTGTTTTTT. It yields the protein CASGRPGLSTGELFF.